These 24 T cell receptor beta chains share one sample of origin, sequenced in a study of OX40 agonist ivuxolimab in advanced cancers. Produced via immunoSEQ multiplex PCR; TCRdb's table is partial and in-frame only. The sample yields more than 50,000 clones, 86% seen once. Sample: CD4+ or CD8+ T cells sorted from blood, taken in a trial of the OX40 agonist ivuxolimab. The receptor source for this set is an adult with an advanced solid tumor such as melanoma, head and neck, liver or kidney cancer.

J is TRBJ1-1 and V is TRBV21-1. TRBV21-1 is a pseudogene locus. The CDR3 contains 16 residues. The CDR3 nucleotides read TGTGCCAGCAGCAAAGGGGGGACTGGGTTCAACACTGAAGCTTTCTTT. This sequence encodes CASSKGGTGFNTEAFF.

The CDR3 is CASRQNTEAFF. CDR3 bases: TGTGCCAGCAGACAGAACACTGAAGCTTTCTTT. This chain joins TRBV28 and TRBJ1-1; D unclear. Germline V gene lookup returns CDR1 MDHEN and CDR2 SYDVKM. CDR3 size: 11 residues. Trimming left V 6 bases short and J 1 base short, with 3 bases between.

This chain uses TRBV5-1 with TRBJ2-3, with 8 bases aligning to TRBD2. Germline CDR1 SGHRS, CDR2 YFSETQ. V shed 3 bases and J 1 base; nucleotides not matched to a gene: 7. The CDR3 runs to 16 residues. The CDR3 spells CASSYWGLDGTDTQYF. CDR3 bases: TGCGCCAGCAGCTATTGGGGACTAGATGGCACAGATACGCAGTATTTT.

The chain links TRBV6-4 to TRBJ2-6; 11 positions agree with TRBD1. Germline trimming cut 2 bases from V and 2 bases from J; bases unmatched to any gene: 2. Per germline, CDR1 MRHNA and CDR2 SNTAGT. The CDR3 consists of 17 residues. CDR3 DNA: TGTGCCAGCAGTGACCCGGACAGGGGGCCTGGGGCCAACGTCCTGACTTTC. Translation: CASSDPDRGPGANVLTF.

The chain employs TRBV28 and TRBJ2-1, with D possibly being TRBD1 or TRBD2 (5 bases each). V lost 3 bases and J 4 bases, leaving 16 bases between the germline ends. The CDR3 extends over 16 amino acids. Germline CDR1 reads MDHEN; CDR2 reads SYDVKM. The CDR3 region has the DNA TGTGCCAGCAGTTTCTTGGGGGATGGCCAATACAATGAGCAGTTCTTC. Protein: CASSFLGDGQYNEQFF. The complete variable domain, with remaining parts taken from reference TRBV28 and TRBJ2-1, reads DVKVTQSSRYLVKRTGEKVFLECVQDMDHENMFWYRQDPGLGLRLIYFSYDVKMKEKGDIPEGYSVSREKKERFSLILESASTNQTSMYLCASSFLGDGQYNEQFFGPGTRLTVL.

The chain has TRBV10-3 and TRBJ2-1, with TRBD1 matching over 9 bases. After removal of 4 bases from V and 1 base from J, the junction contained 8 bases not matched to a gene. Germline assignment: CDR1 ENHRY and CDR2 SYGVKD. The CDR3 is 17 amino acids. The CDR3 DNA follows: TGTGCCATCAGTGGCCCTGGGGGGACAGGGTCCTACAATGAGCAGTTCTTC. Translation gives CAISGPGGTGSYNEQFF.

The chain recombines TRBV5-4 with TRBJ2-5; either TRBD1 or TRBD2 may supply D (6 bases each). The CDR3 spans 15 residues. Deletions cut 1 base from V and 4 bases from J, with 14 bases between. In germline, CDR1 is SGHNT, CDR2 YYREEE (reference sequence). CDR3 residues: CASSLSGGLVETQYF. CDR3 bases: TGTGCCAGCAGCTTGAGTGGGGGGCTGGTAGAGACCCAGTACTTC. Supplemented by reference TRBV5-4 and TRBJ2-5, the full variable domain reads ETGVTQSPTHLIKTRGQQVTLRCSSQSGHNTVSWYQQALGQGPQFIFQYYREEENGRGNFPPRFSGLQFPNYSSELNVNALELDDSALYLCASSLSGGLVETQYFGPGTRLLVL.

The V gene is TRBV11-2, the J gene TRBJ2-1; TRBD1 matches 7 bases. V shed 3 bases and J 1 base; nucleotides not matched to a gene: 12. Germline lookup yields CDR1 SGHAT and CDR2 FQNNGV. CDR3 length equals 18 residues. The CDR3 sequence: CASSFGWGQRVSYNEQFF. CDR3 coding DNA: TGTGCCAGCAGCTTTGGGTGGGGACAGAGGGTTTCCTACAATGAGCAGTTCTTC.

The CDR3 DNA follows: TGTGCCAGCAGTTTAGGTGGGGGGCAGGAAAAACTGTTTTTT. Protein product: CASSLGGGQEKLFF. The rearrangement links TRBV28 to TRBJ1-4; weak D call: TRBD1 (6 bases). Germline values: CDR1 MDHEN, CDR2 SYDVKM. Trimming pared 2 bases from V and 8 bases from J, leaving 12 bases between. The CDR3 is made up of 14 amino acids.

V usage is TRBV5-4 and J usage is TRBJ2-2; unclear D gene. There are 15 residues in the CDR3. Germline CDR1 SGHNT, CDR2 YYREEE (reference sequence). V was shortened by 0 bases and J by 2 bases, with 8 bases between the two germline ends. The CDR3 region is CASSLGAANTGELFF. The CDR3 bases are TGTGCCAGCAGCTTGGGGGCGGCAAACACCGGGGAGCTGTTTTTT.

This clone is a singleton in its sample. The chain combines TRBV7-6 with TRBJ2-3; D possibly corresponds to TRBD2 (6 bases). The CDR3 has 12 amino acids. V lost 8 bases and J 3 bases, leaving 9 bases between the germline ends. Germline CDR1 reads SGHVS; CDR2 reads FNYEAQ. CDR3 residues: CASSRGTDTQYF. CDR3 nucleotide sequence: TGTGCCAGCTCCCGGGGGACAGATACGCAGTATTTT.

The rearrangement uses TRBV27 and TRBJ1-1; 7 nucleotides align to TRBD1. The germline CDR1 and CDR2 sequences are MNHEY and SMNVEV (reference sequence). The CDR3 consists of 16 residues. The V segment lost 4 bases and the J segment 7 bases; nucleotides outside the gene matches: 15. DNA for the CDR3: TGTGCCAGCAGTTCCCCCCTCCCCACAGGGGTTGGTGAAGCTTTCTTT. It is translated as CASSSPLPTGVGEAFF.

V is TRBV4-1 and J is TRBJ2-3; TRBD2 aligns across 14 bases. This CDR3 spans 20 amino acids. Germline lookup yields CDR1 MGHRA and CDR2 YSYEKL. V shed 2 bases and J 0 bases; nucleotides not matched to a gene: 10. CDR3 coding DNA: TGCGCCAGCAGCCAACCGGGACTAGCGGGAGCCGTTCCCAGCACAGATACGCAGTATTTT. Its protein product is CASSQPGLAGAVPSTDTQYF.

This chain uses TRBV11-3 with TRBJ2-1; TRBD1 is a possible D gene (5 bases). V lost 1 base to trimming and J lost 5 bases, with 6 bases between them. This CDR3 spans 13 amino acids. From germline, CDR1 is SGHNT and CDR2 YENEEA. The CDR3 nucleotides are TGTGCCAGCAGCTTAGGACAGCACAATGAGCAGTTCTTC. Residues: CASSLGQHNEQFF.

This chain joins TRBV6-1 and TRBJ1-2; D not resolved. This CDR3 has 15 amino acids. The germline V gene has CDR1 MNHNS and CDR2 SASEGT. Trimming pared 2 bases from V and 2 bases from J, leaving 12 bases between. The DNA of the CDR3 is TGTGCCAGCAGTGAATACCCTACGGGGAACTATGGCTACACCTTC. Its translation is CASSEYPTGNYGYTF.

This chain uses TRBV28 with TRBJ2-7; either TRBD1 or TRBD2 may supply D (6 bases each). The CDR3 is made up of 15 amino acids. Trimming removed 6 bases from V and 0 bases from J, with 15 bases in between. Germline assignment: CDR1 MDHEN and CDR2 SYDVKM. Here the CDR3 DNA reads TGTGCCAGCAGGACCCGGGGGCTATTCTCCTACGAGCAGTACTTC. Its protein is CASRTRGLFSYEQYF.

This clone was recorded only once. The rearrangement uses TRBV10-3 and TRBJ2-7; D perhaps matches TRBD2 (6 bases). The CDR3 totals 14 residues. V shed 0 bases and J shed 6 bases, with 12 bases lying between them. Germline V lookup: CDR1 ENHRY, CDR2 SYGVKD. The CDR3 protein is CAISESSGGPEQYF. The CDR3 region has the DNA TGTGCCATCAGTGAGTCGTCTGGAGGGCCCGAGCAGTACTTC.

On this clone itself: Other DNA variants within this sample encode the same CDR3. The CDR3 nucleotides are TGTGCCACCAGCAGAGACGGATATGGCTACACCTTC. Encoded protein: CATSRDGYGYTF. The chain employs TRBV15 and TRBJ1-2; no firm D call. V lost 0 bases, J lost 5 bases, and 4 bases lay in between. Per the germline V gene, CDR1 is LNHNV and CDR2 is YYDKDF (reference sequence). The CDR3 is 12 amino acids.

The V gene is TRBV27, the J gene TRBJ1-2, with TRBD1 matching over 8 bases. Germline V gene lookup returns CDR1 MNHEY and CDR2 SMNVEV (reference sequence). The V gene end was trimmed by 6 bases and the J gene end by 8 bases; junction bases not matched to a gene: 5. The CDR3 consists of 12 residues. In DNA form, the CDR3 reads TGTGCCAGCAGCCTACAGGGGGTCGGCTACACCTTC. It is translated as CASSLQGVGYTF.

The chain joins TRBV7-9 to TRBJ2-5, with TRBD1 as a possible D gene (5 bases). CDR1 and CDR2 (germline): SEHNR, FQNEAQ (reference sequence). The CDR3 runs 13 residues. The V end lost 5 bases, the J end lost 5 bases, and 12 bases lay between the germline ends. The CDR3 region is CASSPTGRETQYF. The CDR3 bases are TGTGCCAGCAGCCCCACAGGCCGGGAGACCCAGTACTTC.

This clone appeared a single time. The genes are TRBV28 and TRBJ2-1; D might be TRBD2 (6 bases). This CDR3 is built from 15 residues. V was pared by 7 bases and J by 3 bases, with 16 bases between. The germline V gene encodes CDR1 MDHEN and CDR2 SYDVKM. The CDR3 region has the DNA TGTGCCAGCAACCCCCCGGGAGTGGGCTACAATGAGCAGTTCTTC. Its translation: CASNPPGVGYNEQFF.

The chain links TRBV27 to TRBJ2-5; TRBD1 matches at 7 bases. Germline loops: CDR1 MNHEY, CDR2 SMNVEV (reference sequence). V lost 5 bases and J lost 5; bases outside the gene matches: 5. This CDR3 is built from 13 residues. The DNA for the CDR3 is TGTGCCAGCAGTACAGGGGCGAGGGAGACCCAGTACTTC. This gives the protein CASSTGARETQYF.

This chain connects TRBV18 to TRBJ1-3; TRBD1 might be the D (5 bases). This CDR3 contains 20 residues. V lost 3 bases, J lost 0 bases, and 24 bases lay in between. Germline loops: CDR1 KGHSH, CDR2 LQKENI. CDR3 in DNA: TGTGCCAGCTCACCCGTTCGAATGGGGACGGAACGCAGCTCTGGAAACACCATATATTTT. The encoded protein is CASSPVRMGTERSSGNTIYF.

The chain carries TRBV20-1 and TRBJ1-2; D is ambiguous. Germline V gene lookup returns CDR1 DFQATT and CDR2 SNEGSKA (reference sequence). The V end was cut by 3 bases, the J end by 5 bases, with 7 bases between. This CDR3 is built from 11 residues. For the CDR3, the DNA is TGCAGTGCTAGTACATCGTATGGCTACACCTTC. Amino acids: CSASTSYGYTF.